One and the same sample provided the 10 T cell receptor beta chains below, sequenced in a study of blood T cell repertoires in COVID-19. Sequencing was performed with immunoSEQ multiplex PCR; in TCRdb, only in-frame clones are kept and a portion is missing. The table shows tens of thousands of clones, with 80% to 90% occurring only once. The sequencing input was peripheral blood. These receptors were collected from an elderly man with active COVID-19.

This clone was picked up one time. The chain uses TRBV5-5 and TRBJ1-1; a possible D gene is TRBD1 (5 bases). Trimming removed 4 bases at V and 0 bases at J, with 16 bases between. CDR1 and CDR2 from the germline V gene are SGHKS and YYEKEE (reference sequence). The CDR3 covers 16 residues. As DNA, the CDR3 is TGTGCCAGCAGCCGGGGGGATACTAACATGAACACTGAAGCTTTCTTT. Encoded protein: CASSRGDTNMNTEAFF.

The chain uses TRBV19 and TRBJ2-3, with D possibly being TRBD2 (6 bases). Germline loops: CDR1 LNHDA, CDR2 SQIVND (reference sequence). This CDR3 spans 16 amino acids. The germline V and J ends were trimmed by 4 bases and 0 bases, with 14 bases remaining between them. CDR3 bases: TGTGCCAGTAGTACCACCTTAGCGGAAAGCACAGATACGCAGTATTTT. This sequence encodes CASSTTLAESTDTQYF.

In this sample, this clone turned up once. The chain links TRBV28 to TRBJ2-5, with unresolved D. There are 14 residues in the CDR3. V lost 5 bases and J lost 2, with 12 bases in between. Germline-derived CDR1 and CDR2 are MDHEN and SYDVKM. The CDR3 sequence: CASSIRWQQETQYF. The CDR3, as DNA: TGTGCCAGCAGTATCCGATGGCAGCAAGAGACCCAGTACTTC.

The chain combines TRBV29-1 with TRBJ1-1, with TRBD1 matching 8 bases. This CDR3 has 16 residues. The V and J ends lost 5 bases and 0 bases, in that order; junction bases with no gene match: 11. Per the germline V gene, CDR1 is SQVTM and CDR2 is ANQGSEA. This CDR3 is CSVFERPGGLNTEAFF. The DNA for the CDR3 is TGCAGCGTTTTCGAAAGGCCAGGGGGCCTGAACACTGAAGCTTTCTTT. The variable domain in full, with the rest retrieved from reference TRBV29-1 and TRBJ1-1, is SAVISQKPSRDICQRGTSLTIQCQVDSQVTMMFWYRQQPGQSLTLIATANQGSEATYESGFVIDKFPISRPNLTFSTLTVSNMSPEDSSIYLCSVFERPGGLNTEAFFGQGTRLTVV.

J is TRBJ1-1 and V is TRBV28; 9 bases fit TRBD1. V trimming: 5 bases; J trimming: 5 bases; junction bases outside the gene matches: 9. The CDR3 has 15 amino acids. Germline loops: CDR1 MDHEN, CDR2 SYDVKM. The CDR3 nucleotides read TGTGCCAGCAGTGACAACAGGGGGCGGTGGACTGAAGCTTTCTTT. Amino acid sequence: CASSDNRGRWTEAFF.

This clone showed up just once. This sequence joins TRBV5-1 and TRBJ2-1, with 13 nucleotides matching TRBD2. After removal of 3 bases from V and 0 bases from J, the junction contained 3 bases not matched to a gene. The CDR3 consists of 17 residues. CDR1 is SGHRS and CDR2 is YFSETQ in the germline V gene. The CDR3 loop is CASSWTSGSPSYNEQFF. The CDR3 nucleotides read TGCGCCAGCAGCTGGACTAGCGGGAGCCCCTCCTACAATGAGCAGTTCTTC.

This clone showed up just once. J is TRBJ2-1 and V is TRBV7-6; 10 bases map to TRBD2. Germline V gene sequence: CDR1 SGHVS, CDR2 FNYEAQ. The CDR3 sequence is 16 residues long. After removal of 1 base from V and 8 bases from J, the junction contained 8 bases not matched to a gene. CDR3 in DNA: TGTGCCAGCAGCTTAGGTCCAGCGGGAGGGCCCGATGAGCAGTTCTTC. Amino acid sequence: CASSLGPAGGPDEQFF.

V usage is TRBV5-1 and J usage is TRBJ2-1; TRBD2 matches 9 bases. Per germline, CDR1 SGHRS and CDR2 YFSETQ. The CDR3 covers 15 residues. Trimming cost V 0 bases and J 8 bases; bases outside gene matches: 6. CDR3 nucleotides: TGCGCCAGCAGCTTGGGTAGCGGGAGTTTCGATGAGCAGTTCTTC. It is translated as CASSLGSGSFDEQFF.

The chain is built from TRBV19 and TRBJ2-3, with 11 bases aligning to TRBD1. Per the germline V gene, CDR1 is LNHDA and CDR2 is SQIVND (reference sequence). J lost 2 bases, V lost 3 bases, and 4 bases had no gene match. The CDR3 is 16 amino acids. CDR3 sequence: CASSIGTGGFTDTQYF. CDR3 nucleotides: TGTGCCAGTAGTATTGGGACAGGGGGTTTCACAGATACGCAGTATTTT.

The gene calls are TRBV6-5 and TRBJ2-7, with 9 bases fitting TRBD1. Germline V gene data show CDR1 as MNHEY and CDR2 as SVGAGI. Trimming removed 10 bases from V and 4 bases from J; junction bases left unmatched: 8. This CDR3 spans 13 amino acids. The CDR3: CATLDRGGYEQYF. CDR3 coding DNA: TGTGCCACCCTAGACAGGGGGGGGTACGAGCAGTACTTC.